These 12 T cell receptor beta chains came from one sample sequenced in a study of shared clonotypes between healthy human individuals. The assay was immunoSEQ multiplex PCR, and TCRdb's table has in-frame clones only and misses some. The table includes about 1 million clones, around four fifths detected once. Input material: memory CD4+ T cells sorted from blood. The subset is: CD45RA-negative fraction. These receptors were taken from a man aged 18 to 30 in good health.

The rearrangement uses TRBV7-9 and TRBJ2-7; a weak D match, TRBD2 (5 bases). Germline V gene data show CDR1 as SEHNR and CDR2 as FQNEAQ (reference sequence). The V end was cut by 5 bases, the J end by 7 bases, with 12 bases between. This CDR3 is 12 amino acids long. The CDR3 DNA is TGTGCCAGCAGCATCAGGACTTCTGAGCAGTACTTC. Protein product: CASSIRTSEQYF.

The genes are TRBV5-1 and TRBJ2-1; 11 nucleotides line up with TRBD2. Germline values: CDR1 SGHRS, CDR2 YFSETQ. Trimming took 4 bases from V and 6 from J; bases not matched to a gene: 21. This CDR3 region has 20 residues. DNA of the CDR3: TGCGCCAGCAGCGCCGTCCTCTCCACGGTAGCGGGAGGGCCCCGCAATGAGCAGTTCTTC. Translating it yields CASSAVLSTVAGGPRNEQFF. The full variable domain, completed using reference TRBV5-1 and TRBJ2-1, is KAGVTQTPRYLIKTRGQQVTLSCSPISGHRSVSWYQQTPGQGLQFLFEYFSETQRNKGNFPGRFSGRQFSNSRSEMNVSTLELGDSALYLCASSAVLSTVAGGPRNEQFFGPGTRLTVL.

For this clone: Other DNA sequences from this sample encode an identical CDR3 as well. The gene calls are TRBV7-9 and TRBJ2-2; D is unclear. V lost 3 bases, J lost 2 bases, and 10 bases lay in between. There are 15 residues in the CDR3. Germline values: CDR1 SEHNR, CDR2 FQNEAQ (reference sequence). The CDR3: CASSFSFSNTGELFF. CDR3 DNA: TGTGCCAGCAGCTTCTCCTTCAGTAACACCGGGGAGCTGTTTTTT.

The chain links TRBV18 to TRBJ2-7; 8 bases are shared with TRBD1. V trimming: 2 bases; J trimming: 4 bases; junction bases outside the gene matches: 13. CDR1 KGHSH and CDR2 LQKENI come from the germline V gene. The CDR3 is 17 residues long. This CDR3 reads CASSPLAGTGENYEQYF. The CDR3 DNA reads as TGTGCCAGCTCACCATTGGCAGGGACAGGCGAGAATTACGAGCAGTACTTC.

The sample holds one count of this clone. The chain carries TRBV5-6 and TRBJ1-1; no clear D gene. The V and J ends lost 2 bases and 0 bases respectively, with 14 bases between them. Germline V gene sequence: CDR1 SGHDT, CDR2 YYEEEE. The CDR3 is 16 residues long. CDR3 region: CASSLGAGLMNTEAFF. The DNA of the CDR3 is TGTGCCAGCAGCTTAGGCGCGGGGTTAATGAACACTGAAGCTTTCTTT.

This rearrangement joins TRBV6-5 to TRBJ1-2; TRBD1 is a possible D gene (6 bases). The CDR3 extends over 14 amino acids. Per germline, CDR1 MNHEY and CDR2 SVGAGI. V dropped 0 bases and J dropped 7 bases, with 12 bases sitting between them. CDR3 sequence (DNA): TGTGCCAGCAGTTACTCGAGCCGGGGGCGTGGCTACACCTTC. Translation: CASSYSSRGRGYTF.

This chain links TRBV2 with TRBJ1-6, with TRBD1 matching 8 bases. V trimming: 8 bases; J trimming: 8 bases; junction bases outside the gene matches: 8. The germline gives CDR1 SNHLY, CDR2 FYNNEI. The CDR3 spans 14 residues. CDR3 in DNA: TGTGCCAGCCAAGGACAGGGAGGGTATTCACCCCTCCACTTT. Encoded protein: CASQGQGGYSPLHF.

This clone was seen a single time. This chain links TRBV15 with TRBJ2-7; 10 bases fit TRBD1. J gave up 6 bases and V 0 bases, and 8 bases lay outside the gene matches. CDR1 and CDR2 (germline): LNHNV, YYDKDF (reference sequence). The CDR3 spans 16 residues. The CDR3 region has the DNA TGTGCCACCAGCAGAGATCGGACAGGGGGTACGGGCGAGCAGTACTTC. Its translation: CATSRDRTGGTGEQYF.

For the CDR3, the DNA is TGTGCCAGCAGCTTAGAGCGTACATCGGGGGGCTACACCTTC. Translation gives CASSLERTSGGYTF. The rearrangement links TRBV7-3 to TRBJ1-2; D uncertain. Trimming cost V 2 bases and J 8 bases, with 15 bases left between them. The CDR3 covers 14 residues. The germline V gene encodes CDR1 SGHTA and CDR2 FQGTGA.

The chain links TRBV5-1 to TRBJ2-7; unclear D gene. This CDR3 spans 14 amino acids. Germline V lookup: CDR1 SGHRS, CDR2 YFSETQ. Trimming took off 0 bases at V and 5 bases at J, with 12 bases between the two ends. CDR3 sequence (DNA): TGCGCCAGCAGCTTGGCCGAGAGCTGGAACGAGCAGTACTTC. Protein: CASSLAESWNEQYF.

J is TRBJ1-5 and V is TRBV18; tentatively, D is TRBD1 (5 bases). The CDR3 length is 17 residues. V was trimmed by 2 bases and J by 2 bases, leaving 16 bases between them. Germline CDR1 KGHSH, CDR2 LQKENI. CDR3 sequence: CASSPTRGGSGNQPQHF. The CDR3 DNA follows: TGTGCCAGCTCACCAACACGGGGGGGATCGGGCAATCAGCCCCAGCATTTT.

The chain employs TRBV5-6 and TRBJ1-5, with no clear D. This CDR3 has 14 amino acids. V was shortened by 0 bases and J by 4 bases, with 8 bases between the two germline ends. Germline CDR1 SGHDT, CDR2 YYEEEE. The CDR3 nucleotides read TGTGCCAGCAGCTTGGCCCTGGGTAATCAGCCCCAGCATTTT. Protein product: CASSLALGNQPQHF. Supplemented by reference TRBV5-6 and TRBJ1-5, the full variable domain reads DAGVTQSPTHLIKTRGQQVTLRCSPKSGHDTVSWYQQALGQGPQFIFQYYEEEERQRGNFPDRFSGHQFPNYSSELNVNALLLGDSALYLCASSLALGNQPQHFGDGTRLSIL.